This is a list of T cell receptor beta chains from one sample in a study of OX40 agonist ivuxolimab in advanced cancers. Assay: immunoSEQ multiplex PCR; the TCRdb copy retains only in-frame clones and omits some. The sample consists of approximately 92,000 clones, approximately 84% of them appearing once. Sequencing used CD4+ or CD8+ T cells sorted from blood, obtained in a trial of the OX40 agonist ivuxolimab. The receptor set was obtained from an adult with an advanced solid tumor such as melanoma, head and neck, liver or kidney cancer. The CDR3 runs from the conserved cysteine through the conserved F or W. Each record gives: clone size, CDR3 length, J gene, D gene, V gene, CDR3 protein, CDR3 DNA. The D gene is left open where the match is weak. Rows give clone size only sometimes, using once, few, many, or a class for an expanded clone.

abundance: NA
len: 14
j_gene: TRBJ2-7
d_gene: TRBD1
v_gene: TRBV5-1
CDR3aa: CASSLDNRGYEQYF
CDR3nt: TGCGCCAGCAGCTTGGATAACAGGGGTTACGAGCAGTACTTC

abundance: NA
len: 13
j_gene: TRBJ1-4
d_gene: NA
v_gene: TRBV5-1
CDR3aa: CASSFLAGEKLFF
CDR3nt: TGCGCCAGCAGCTTTTTAGCAGGTGAAAAACTGTTTTTT

abundance: NA
len: 15
j_gene: TRBJ1-2
d_gene: TRBD1
v_gene: TRBV6-5
CDR3aa: CASSYSEGAYYGYTF
CDR3nt: TGTGCCAGCAGTTACTCGGAGGGGGCGTATTATGGCTACACCTTC

abundance: NA
len: 12
j_gene: TRBJ2-1
d_gene: NA
v_gene: TRBV10-3
CDR3aa: CAISESRVEQFF
CDR3nt: TGTGCCATCAGTGAGTCTAGAGTCGAGCAGTTCTTC

abundance: NA
len: 16
j_gene: TRBJ2-7
d_gene: NA
v_gene: TRBV6-6
CDR3aa: CASSYGRTVLLGEQYF
CDR3nt: TGTGCCAGCAGTTACGGTCGGACAGTTCTCCTGGGCGAGCAGTACTTC

abundance: NA
len: 15
j_gene: TRBJ2-7
d_gene: TRBD2
v_gene: TRBV11-3
CDR3aa: CASSLGRGETYEQYF
CDR3nt: TGTGCCAGCAGCTTAGGCCGGGGGGAGACCTACGAGCAGTACTTC

abundance: few
len: 15
j_gene: TRBJ1-6
d_gene: NA
v_gene: TRBV5-6
CDR3aa: CASSLEGIGSSPLHF
CDR3nt: TGTGCCAGCAGCTTGGAAGGGATTGGAAGCTCACCCCTCCACTTT

abundance: NA
len: 17
j_gene: TRBJ2-1
d_gene: TRBD2
v_gene: TRBV5-1
CDR3aa: CASSPPLAASSYNEQFF
CDR3nt: TGCGCCAGCAGCCCTCCCCTAGCGGCCAGCTCCTACAATGAGCAGTTCTTC

abundance: NA
len: 13
j_gene: TRBJ2-5
d_gene: NA
v_gene: TRBV18
CDR3aa: CASSPGAGETQYF
CDR3nt: TGTGCCAGCTCACCAGGGGCCGGGGAGACCCAGTACTTC

abundance: NA
len: 12
j_gene: TRBJ1-6
d_gene: NA
v_gene: TRBV30
CDR3aa: CAWRRQNSPLHF
CDR3nt: TGTGCCTGGAGGAGACAGAATTCACCCCTCCACTTT

abundance: NA
len: 17
j_gene: TRBJ2-7
d_gene: NA
v_gene: TRBV5-1
CDR3aa: CASSLEGPLPGVDEQYF
CDR3nt: TGCGCCAGCAGCTTGGAGGGGCCGCTCCCGGGGGTTGACGAGCAGTACTTC

abundance: NA
len: 13
j_gene: TRBJ1-5
d_gene: NA
v_gene: TRBV19
CDR3aa: CASSIEQYQPQHF
CDR3nt: TGTGCCAGTAGTATAGAACAGTATCAGCCCCAGCATTTT

abundance: once
len: 16
j_gene: TRBJ2-1
d_gene: TRBD2
v_gene: TRBV9
CDR3aa: CASSVDGTGGLNEQFF
CDR3nt: TGTGCCAGCAGCGTAGATGGTACGGGAGGGCTTAATGAGCAGTTCTTC

abundance: NA
len: 13
j_gene: TRBJ1-2
d_gene: NA
v_gene: TRBV6-1
CDR3aa: CASSESFRAADTF
CDR3nt: TGTGCCAGCAGTGAGAGCTTCCGGGCCGCGGACACCTTC

abundance: NA
len: 12
j_gene: TRBJ2-5
d_gene: TRBD1
v_gene: TRBV10-2
CDR3aa: CATRTGRETQYF
CDR3nt: TGCGCCACCAGGACAGGGCGGGAGACCCAGTACTTC

abundance: NA
len: 24
j_gene: TRBJ1-1
d_gene: NA
v_gene: TRBV21-1
CDR3aa: CASSKLALGRWCGRGRAPNTEAFF
CDR3nt: TGTGCCAGCAGCAAATTGGCCCTTGGGCGATGGTGTGGTAGGGGGCGGGCGCCGAACACTGAAGCTTTCTTT

abundance: few
len: 16
j_gene: TRBJ2-3
d_gene: TRBD2
v_gene: TRBV7-9
CDR3aa: CASSPPTSGRGDTQYF
CDR3nt: TGTGCCAGCAGCCCGCCGACTAGCGGGAGAGGGGATACGCAGTATTTT

abundance: NA
len: 15
j_gene: TRBJ2-1
d_gene: NA
v_gene: TRBV11-2
CDR3aa: CASSLDRTKNNEQFF
CDR3nt: TGTGCCAGCAGCTTAGATCGGACCAAGAACAATGAGCAGTTCTTC

abundance: NA
len: 17
j_gene: TRBJ1-3
d_gene: NA
v_gene: TRBV4-1
CDR3aa: CASSQVTGRNSGNTIYF
CDR3nt: TGCGCCAGCAGCCAAGTGACGGGACGCAACTCTGGAAACACCATATATTTT

abundance: once
len: 13
j_gene: TRBJ2-1
d_gene: NA
v_gene: TRBV5-1
CDR3aa: CASSLEPSGEQFF
CDR3nt: TGCGCCAGCAGCTTGGAGCCGTCGGGTGAGCAGTTCTTC

abundance: NA
len: 16
j_gene: TRBJ1-1
d_gene: NA
v_gene: TRBV18
CDR3aa: CASLPPPRGLFTEAFF
CDR3nt: TGTGCCAGCCTACCTCCACCAAGGGGGTTATTCACTGAAGCTTTCTTT

abundance: NA
len: 13
j_gene: TRBJ2-3
d_gene: NA
v_gene: TRBV7-8
CDR3aa: CASSWLRTDTQYF
CDR3nt: TGTGCCAGCAGCTGGCTTCGCACAGATACGCAGTATTTT

abundance: NA
len: 19
j_gene: TRBJ2-6
d_gene: NA
v_gene: TRBV2
CDR3aa: CASSYRDRERSGGASVLTF
CDR3nt: TGTGCCAGCAGCTACCGGGACAGGGAGCGATCGGGAGGGGCCAGCGTCCTGACTTTC

abundance: NA
len: 11
j_gene: TRBJ2-7
d_gene: NA
v_gene: TRBV5-1
CDR3aa: CASSSGQEQYF
CDR3nt: TGCGCCAGCAGCTCCGGACAGGAGCAGTACTTC

abundance: NA
len: 14
j_gene: TRBJ2-7
d_gene: NA
v_gene: TRBV19
CDR3aa: CASSIGSTRYEQYF
CDR3nt: TGTGCCAGTAGTATTGGATCTACCCGATACGAGCAGTACTTC

abundance: NA
len: 14
j_gene: TRBJ2-7
d_gene: TRBD2
v_gene: TRBV2
CDR3aa: CASSSGRDTYEQYF
CDR3nt: TGTGCCAGCAGTAGCGGGAGGGATACCTACGAGCAGTACTTC